This T cell receptor beta chain was recorded in a study of CD8 T cells in ankylosing spondylitis. Study-level points and caveats: The clones that were linked to disease were reported to be significantly enriched in matched synovial fluid samples from ankylosing spondylitis patients. Disease-linked clones displayed a CD8+ phenotype and appeared relatively rarely in peripheral blood.

Quantitative molecular-barcoded 5'-RACE generated the TCR beta libraries. TCRdb re-called the 5' RACE reads with MiXCR, one entry per CDR3 protein. The repertoire holds 300,000 to 400,000 distinct CDR3 sequences, with roughly 22% as singletons. Details on this clonotype: The antigen is undetermined.

The sequence was obtained from a male donor with ankylosing spondylitis or in good health (not recorded which). The sample was blood, either unsorted or a sorted T cell fraction (not recorded which).

The chain's CDR3 is CASSLERGSYEQYF. In nucleotides, the CDR3 is TGTGCCAGCAGCTTAGAACGGGGCTCCTACGAGCAGTACTTC. The V and J genes are TRBV7-2 and TRBJ2-7, with D possibly TRBD2 on 5 matching bases. Trimming shortened V by 1 base and J by 0 bases, and 7 bases separated the two germline ends. The CDR3 consists of 14 residues. The germline V gene encodes CDR1 SGHTA and CDR2 FQGNSA.